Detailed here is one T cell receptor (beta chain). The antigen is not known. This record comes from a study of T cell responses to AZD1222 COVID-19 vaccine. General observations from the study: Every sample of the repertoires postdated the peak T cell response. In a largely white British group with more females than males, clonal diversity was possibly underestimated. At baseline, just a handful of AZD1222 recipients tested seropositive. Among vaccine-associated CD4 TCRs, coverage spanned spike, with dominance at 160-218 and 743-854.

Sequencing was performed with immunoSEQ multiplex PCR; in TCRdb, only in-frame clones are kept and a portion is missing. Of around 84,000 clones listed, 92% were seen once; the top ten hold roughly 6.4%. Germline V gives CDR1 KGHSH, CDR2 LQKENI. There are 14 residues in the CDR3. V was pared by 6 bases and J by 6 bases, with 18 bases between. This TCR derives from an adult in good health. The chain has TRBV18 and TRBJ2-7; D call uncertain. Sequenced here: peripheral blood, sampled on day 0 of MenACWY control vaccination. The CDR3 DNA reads TGTGCCAGCTCCCCCCCCGAGGCCCCTGCCGAGCAGTACTTC. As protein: CASSPPEAPAEQYF.